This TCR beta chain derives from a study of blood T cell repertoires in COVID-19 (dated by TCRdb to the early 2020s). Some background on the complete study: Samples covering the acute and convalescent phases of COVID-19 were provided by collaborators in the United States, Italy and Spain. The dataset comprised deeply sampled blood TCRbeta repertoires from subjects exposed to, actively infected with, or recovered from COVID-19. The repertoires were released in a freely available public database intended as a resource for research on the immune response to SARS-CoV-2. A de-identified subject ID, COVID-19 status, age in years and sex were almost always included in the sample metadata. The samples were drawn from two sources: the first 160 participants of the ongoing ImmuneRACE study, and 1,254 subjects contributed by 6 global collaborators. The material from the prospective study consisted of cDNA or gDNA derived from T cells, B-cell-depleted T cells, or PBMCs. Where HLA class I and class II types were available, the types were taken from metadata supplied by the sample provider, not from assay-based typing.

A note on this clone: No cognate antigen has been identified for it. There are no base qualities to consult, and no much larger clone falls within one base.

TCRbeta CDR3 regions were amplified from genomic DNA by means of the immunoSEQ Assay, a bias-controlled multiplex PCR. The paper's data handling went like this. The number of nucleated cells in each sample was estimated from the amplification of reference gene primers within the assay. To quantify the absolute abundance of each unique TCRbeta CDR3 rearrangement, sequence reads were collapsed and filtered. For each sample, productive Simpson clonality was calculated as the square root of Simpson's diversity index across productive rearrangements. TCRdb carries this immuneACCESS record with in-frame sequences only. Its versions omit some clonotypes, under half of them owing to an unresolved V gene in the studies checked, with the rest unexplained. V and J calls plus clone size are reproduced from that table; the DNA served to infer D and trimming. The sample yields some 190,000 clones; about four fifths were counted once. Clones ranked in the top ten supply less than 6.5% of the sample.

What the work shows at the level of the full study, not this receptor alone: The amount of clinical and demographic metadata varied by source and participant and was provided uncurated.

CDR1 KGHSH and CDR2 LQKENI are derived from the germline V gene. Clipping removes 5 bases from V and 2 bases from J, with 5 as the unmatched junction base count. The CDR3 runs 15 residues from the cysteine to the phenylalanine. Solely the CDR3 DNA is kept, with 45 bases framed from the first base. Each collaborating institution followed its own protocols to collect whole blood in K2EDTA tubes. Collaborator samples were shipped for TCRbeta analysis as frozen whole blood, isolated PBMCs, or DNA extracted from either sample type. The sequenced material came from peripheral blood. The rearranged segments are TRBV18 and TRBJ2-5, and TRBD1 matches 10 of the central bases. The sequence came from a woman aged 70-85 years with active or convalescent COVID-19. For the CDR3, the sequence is CASSTRGQGQETQYF. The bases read TGTGCCAGCTCAACCCGGGGACAGGGGCAAGAGACCCAGTACTTC.